This paragraph reports one T cell receptor (beta chain). The antigen is not known. This specimen belongs to a study of T-cell reconstitution after alpha-beta-depleted transplantation in children. Study-level points and caveats: T cells produced anew were the main source of T-cell counts and diversity one year after transplant. Surviving recipient T cells and thymic progenitors underlay high day-60 TCRbeta diversity in some patients. After transplant, at about two months, alpha-beta T cells were reportedly derived from several hundred expanded graft clones.

The library targeted TCRbeta and was prepared with unique molecular identifiers. MiXCR, applied by TCRdb to the PCR reads, yields one record per CDR3 protein. The data contain hundreds of thousands of distinct CDR3 sequences, roughly 15% of them seen just once; the ten biggest clones take up approximately 4.5%. This sequence originates from a male patient younger than 18 who had a stem cell transplant for acute lymphoblastic leukemia, so the T cells may come from the graft donor. The source was PBMCs, mostly from graft donor cells, collected 360 days after TCRalphabeta/CD19-depleted stem cell transplant.

The CDR3 DNA sequence: TGCACCAGCAGCCGACGCGGGAGCTCCTACAATGAGCAGTTCTTC. Translating it yields CTSSRRGSSYNEQFF. This chain uses TRBV1 with TRBJ2-1. TRBV1 is flagged as a pseudogene. CDR3 length: 15 residues.